The 26 T cell receptor beta chains given below trace back to one sample, sequenced in a study of blood T cell repertoires in COVID-19. Produced via immunoSEQ multiplex PCR; TCRdb's table is partial and in-frame only. The sample consists of about 270,000 clones, around 89% of them appearing once. Material: PBMCs or T cells enriched from blood (not recorded which). Source of these receptors: a young woman who had recovered from COVID-19.

This chain joins TRBV5-3 and TRBJ1-1; a possible D gene is TRBD1 (5 bases). TRBV5-3 is placed among ORFs of uncertain function. Trimming pared 3 bases from V and 7 bases from J, leaving 16 bases between. CDR3 length: 14 residues. CDR3 sequence: CARSWGEVRHEAFF. The CDR3 region has the DNA TGTGCCAGAAGCTGGGGGGAGGTTCGGCATGAAGCTTTCTTT.

The genes are TRBV6-5 and TRBJ1-2; no reliable D call. V was shortened by 6 bases and J by 4 bases, with 18 bases between the two germline ends. This CDR3 spans 15 amino acids. In germline, CDR1 is MNHEY, CDR2 SVGAGI. The CDR3 loop is CASSYGTPEGYGYTF. CDR3 DNA sequence: TGTGCCAGCAGCTACGGAACCCCGGAGGGCTATGGCTACACCTTC.

The chain recombines TRBV27 with TRBJ2-1; 16 bases are shared with TRBD2. Germline assignment: CDR1 MNHEY and CDR2 SMNVEV (reference sequence). The ends lost 5 bases at V and 1 base at J; junction bases unmatched: 2. This CDR3 is 17 amino acids long. The CDR3 sequence: CASSPGLAGGSYNEQFF. Here the CDR3 DNA reads TGTGCCAGCAGTCCGGGACTAGCGGGGGGGTCCTACAATGAGCAGTTCTTC.

This sequence joins TRBV7-2 and TRBJ2-3, with TRBD2 matching 10 bases. V dropped 1 base and J dropped 7; count of bases not matched to a gene: 8. Germline V gene sequence: CDR1 SGHTA, CDR2 FQGNSA. The CDR3 extends over 16 amino acids. This chain's CDR3 is CASSLGAGGAQNTQYF. Here the CDR3 DNA reads TGTGCCAGCAGCTTAGGAGCGGGGGGGGCCCAGAATACGCAGTATTTT.

This chain connects TRBV19 to TRBJ2-3; tentative D call: TRBD1 (5 bases). The germline V gene encodes CDR1 LNHDA and CDR2 SQIVND (reference sequence). The CDR3 contains 14 residues. V gave up 4 bases and J gave up 2 bases, with 10 bases separating them. CDR3 residues: CASSTRQITDTQYF. The CDR3 region has the DNA TGTGCCAGTAGTACACGACAGATCACAGATACGCAGTATTTT.

This chain uses TRBV4-1 with TRBJ1-1; the D is unclear. Germline V gives CDR1 MGHRA, CDR2 YSYEKL. The length of the CDR3 is 17 residues. V gave up 0 bases and J gave up 1 base, with 15 bases separating them. In DNA, the CDR3 is TGCGCCAGCAGCCAAGATGGAGTGATAGTAACGAACACTGAAGCTTTCTTT. Translated, it gives CASSQDGVIVTNTEAFF.

The chain employs TRBV11-2 and TRBJ2-1; D is undetermined. Trimming cost V 1 base and J 4 bases, with 14 bases left between them. CDR3 length equals 16 residues. The germline V gene encodes CDR1 SGHAT and CDR2 FQNNGV. CDR3 in DNA: TGTGCCAGCAGCTTAGTTGGGCTTTCCCAGTACAATGAGCAGTTCTTC. Translated: CASSLVGLSQYNEQFF.

The chain links TRBV19 to TRBJ2-7, with D unclear. The CDR3 has 13 residues. Trimming left V 3 bases short and J 3 bases short, with 9 bases between. Germline V CDR1 and CDR2: LNHDA, SQIVND (reference sequence). The CDR3 reads CASSITLFYEQYF. The CDR3 nucleotides are TGTGCCAGTAGTATCACACTATTCTACGAGCAGTACTTC.

The V call is TRBV2, the J call TRBJ2-4, with 8 positions matching TRBD1. J was trimmed by 1 base and V by 6 bases; bases with no gene match: 8. The germline gives CDR1 SNHLY, CDR2 FYNNEI. The CDR3 is 16 amino acids. CDR3 bases: TGTGCCAGCAGGGGGGAGACAGGGGAGGCCAAAAACATTCAGTACTTC. It codes for CASRGETGEAKNIQYF.

The chain has TRBV6-5 and TRBJ1-3, with 7 bases fitting TRBD1. The length of the CDR3 is 14 residues. CDR1 and CDR2 (germline): MNHEY, SVGAGI. V shed 10 bases and J 2 bases; nucleotides not matched to a gene: 8. This chain's CDR3 is CATTGVKTGNTIYF. DNA of the CDR3: TGTGCCACCACAGGGGTCAAGACTGGAAACACCATATATTTT.

V usage is TRBV2 and J usage is TRBJ2-3; D gene unclear. Trimming stripped 6 bases from V and 4 bases from J, with 8 bases between. In germline, CDR1 is SNHLY, CDR2 FYNNEI. The CDR3 runs to 12 residues. CDR3 residues: CASRVEADTQYF. CDR3 DNA sequence: TGTGCCAGCAGGGTAGAGGCAGATACGCAGTATTTT.

This rearrangement joins TRBV10-1 to TRBJ1-2; D is unclear. Trimming shortened V by 7 bases and J by 7 bases, and 7 bases separated the two germline ends. CDR1 and CDR2 (germline): WNHNN, SYGVQD (reference sequence). The CDR3 length is 10 residues. CDR3 DNA: TGCGCCAGCATTTTCTCTGGCTACACCTTC. As protein: CASIFSGYTF.

This chain links TRBV19 with TRBJ1-2, with D hard to call. The V gene's germline CDR1 is LNHDA and CDR2 SQIVND (reference sequence). The CDR3 has 14 amino acids. The V end lost 7 bases, the J end lost 4 bases, and 16 bases lay between the germline ends. In DNA, the CDR3 is TGTGCCAGTACCCAACAACAATCCAGCTATGGCTACACCTTC. It translates to CASTQQQSSYGYTF.

This clone appeared once. The chain carries TRBV14 and TRBJ1-1, with D perhaps matching TRBD1 (5 bases). The CDR3 sequence is 15 residues long. V lost 0 bases to trimming and J lost 6 bases, with 14 bases between them. Germline V CDR1 and CDR2: SGHDN, FVKESK. As DNA, the CDR3 is TGTGCCAGCAGCCAAGATGGGGCCCAGGGCGCTGAAGCTTTCTTT. This encodes CASSQDGAQGAEAFF.

The chain combines TRBV2 with TRBJ2-7, with D possibly matching TRBD1 (5 bases). This CDR3 region has 12 residues. The germline V gene has CDR1 SNHLY and CDR2 FYNNEI. V was trimmed by 6 bases and J by 4 bases, leaving 10 bases between them. The chain's CDR3 is CASRIDSYEQYF. For the CDR3, the DNA is TGTGCCAGCAGAATTGACAGTTACGAGCAGTACTTC.

This clone appeared a single time. V is TRBV10-2 and J is TRBJ2-7; 7 positions agree with TRBD2. CDR1 and CDR2 from the germline V gene are WSHSY and SAAADI. The CDR3 runs to 14 residues. V trimming: 7 bases; J trimming: 4 bases; junction bases outside the gene matches: 10. CDR3 in DNA: TGCGCCAGCACTCTGCCTAGCGGTGGGTACGAGCAGTACTTC. It translates to CASTLPSGGYEQYF.

The gene calls are TRBV3-1 (or the pseudogene TRBV3-2) and TRBJ2-1; 7 bases agree with TRBD2. The CDR3 length is 15 residues. Per germline, CDR1 LGHDT and CDR2 YNNKEL (reference sequence). Trimming removed 3 bases from V and 0 bases from J; junction bases left unmatched: 2. The CDR3 DNA reads TGTGCCAGCAGCCACCGCGGGGGCTCCTACAATGAGCAGTTCTTC. This codes for CASSHRGGSYNEQFF.

The rearrangement links TRBV19 to TRBJ1-1; 10 positions match TRBD1. V was clipped by 6 bases and J by 6 bases; unmatched bases: 7. The CDR3 contains 14 residues. The germline V gene has CDR1 LNHDA and CDR2 SQIVND (reference sequence). The CDR3 DNA is TGTGCCAGTAGAGACAGGGGGCTGGAGGCTGAAGCTTTCTTT. This encodes CASRDRGLEAEAFF. The entire variable domain, with the rest obtained from reference TRBV19 and TRBJ1-1, is as follows: DGGITQSPKYLFRKEGQNVTLSCEQNLNHDAMYWYRQDPGQGLRLIYYSQIVNDFQKGDIAEGYSVSREKKESFPLTVTSAQKNPTAFYLCASRDRGLEAEAFFGQGTRLTVV.

This chain joins TRBV18 and TRBJ2-2; 7 bases align to TRBD1. Germline CDR1 KGHSH, CDR2 LQKENI. There are 16 residues in the CDR3. J gave up 0 bases and V 4 bases, and 5 bases lay outside the gene matches. DNA for the CDR3: TGTGCCAGCTCACGGCCGGGACAGACGAACACCGGGGAGCTGTTTTTT. It translates to CASSRPGQTNTGELFF. Based on the CDR3 plus reference TRBV18 and TRBJ2-2, the full variable domain is NAGVMQNPRHLVRRRGQEARLRCSPMKGHSHVYWYRQLPEEGLKFMVYLQKENIIDESGMPKERFSAEFPKEGPSILRIQQVVRGDSAAYFCASSRPGQTNTGELFFGEGSRLTVL.

This chain connects TRBV3-1 (or the pseudogene TRBV3-2) to TRBJ1-1; no clear D gene. Trimming shortened V by 4 bases and J by 0 bases, and 9 bases separated the two germline ends. The CDR3 contains 14 residues. Germline V gene sequence: CDR1 LGHDT, CDR2 YNNKEL (reference sequence). CDR3 coding DNA: TGTGCCAGCAGCCGGGCTGTGATGAACACTGAAGCTTTCTTT. Residues: CASSRAVMNTEAFF.

J is TRBJ2-7 and V is TRBV6-5, with TRBD2 matching over 9 bases. CDR1 MNHEY and CDR2 SVGAGI come from the germline V gene. This CDR3 is 15 amino acids long. With V trimmed by 5 bases and J by 4 bases, 9 bases remained unmatched. For the CDR3, the DNA is TGTGCCAGCAGTCTTAGCGGGGGCCTTAATTACGAGCAGTACTTC. Translated: CASSLSGGLNYEQYF.

This sequence joins TRBV28 and TRBJ1-5, with D maybe TRBD1 (5 bases). The CDR3 contains 14 residues. V was pared by 6 bases and J by 11 bases, with 20 bases between. Looked up from germline, CDR1 is MDHEN and CDR2 is SYDVKM. DNA of the CDR3: TGTGCCAGCAGCGAGGCGCAGGGCTATGAGGCCCAGCATTTT. It translates to CASSEAQGYEAQHF.

CDR3: CASSFHRGRNYGYTF. CDR3 coding DNA: TGTGCCAGCAGCTTTCACAGGGGGCGTAACTATGGCTACACCTTC. The chain recombines TRBV3-1 (or the pseudogene TRBV3-2) with TRBJ1-2; 9 nucleotides match TRBD1. The germline gives CDR1 LGHDT, CDR2 YNNKEL (reference sequence). This CDR3 has 15 amino acids. V lost 5 bases and J lost 1; bases outside the gene matches: 5.

This chain joins TRBV10-1 and TRBJ2-2; 10 bases are a match to TRBD2. The CDR3 is 13 amino acids. The trim removed 11 bases at V and 2 bases at J, leaving 2 bases unmatched. Germline assignment: CDR1 WNHNN and CDR2 SYGVQD (reference sequence). As DNA, the CDR3 is TGCGCCTCTAGCGGGAGCAACACCGGGGAGCTGTTTTTT. This translates into CASSGSNTGELFF.

V and J are TRBV6-5 and TRBJ1-3; D not certain. V lost 0 bases and J 2 bases, leaving 11 bases between the germline ends. Per germline, CDR1 MNHEY and CDR2 SVGAGI. The length of the CDR3 is 16 residues. CDR3 sequence reads: CASSYSEATAGNTIYF. The CDR3 region has the DNA TGTGCCAGCAGTTACTCAGAGGCAACCGCTGGAAACACCATATATTTT.

This CDR3 is CASSISGGGANVLTF. The CDR3 DNA follows: TGTGCCAGTAGTATTAGTGGCGGTGGGGCCAACGTCCTGACTTTC. The rearrangement uses TRBV19 and TRBJ2-6; the D is unclear. Germline-derived CDR1 and CDR2 are LNHDA and SQIVND (reference sequence). CDR3 length: 15 residues. V lost 3 bases and J 3 bases, leaving 9 bases between the germline ends.